This TCR beta chain was identified in a study of blood T cell repertoires in COVID-19. Study-level background: Sites across the United States, Italy and Spain contributed samples from acute and convalescent COVID-19. PBMCs, B-cell-depleted T cells, or T cells were the source of the cDNA or gDNA that made up the material.

Trimming at V came to 0 bases and at J to 6 bases, leaving 3 bases not matched to a gene. The germline V gene has CDR1 SGHTA and CDR2 FQGNSA. The CDR3 is 14 residues long. In the original workflow: Reference gene primer amplification yielded estimated nucleated cell counts. Produced via immunoSEQ multiplex PCR; TCRdb's table is partial and in-frame only. The DNA was the basis for D and trimming; V, J and clone size are from that table. The profile shows some 97,000 clones, approximately 88% of them singletons. V usage is TRBV7-2 and J usage is TRBJ1-2, with 8 bases identical to TRBD1. Sequenced input: peripheral blood. This clonotype originated in a woman aged 60 to 75 with acute or convalescent COVID-19. Written as DNA, the CDR3 is TGTGCCAGCAGCTTAGCGACGGGACAGGATGGCTACACCTTC. Its protein is CASSLATGQDGYTF.